This T cell receptor (beta chain) derives from a study of blood T cell repertoires in COVID-19. Study context: The United States, Italy and Spain provided the acute and convalescent COVID-19 samples. The analysed material was cDNA or gDNA that came from T cells, B-cell-depleted T cells, or PBMCs.

In the original processing: Quantification of nucleated cells was approximated via reference gene primer amplification. Produced via immunoSEQ multiplex PCR; TCRdb's table is partial and in-frame only. Clone size and V and J calls were adopted from that table, with D and trimming inferred from the DNA. Seen here are a few hundred thousand clones, 86% observed once, and the top ten hold around 2.2%. Germline loops: CDR1 DFQATT, CDR2 SNEGSKA (reference sequence). This CDR3 has 11 amino acids. Trimming removed 5 bases at V and 13 bases at J, with 17 bases between. This chain connects TRBV20-1 to TRBJ1-2; tentative D call: TRBD1 (6 bases). The receptor comes from a man younger than 40 who had recovered from COVID-19. What was sequenced was peripheral blood. The CDR3 protein is CSALNFDRITF. The DNA of the CDR3 is TGCAGTGCTCTGAACTTCGACAGGATCACCTTC.